A single sample gave rise to the 5 T cell receptor beta chains below, sequenced in a study of shared clonotypes between healthy human individuals. Using immunoSEQ multiplex PCR, the repertoire was profiled, and TCRdb retains in-frame clones only, with some absent. The data show some 1 million clones, with 60% to 80% seen just once and roughly 1.5% held by the top ten. The sequenced material came from memory CD4+ T cells sorted from blood. Subset given: CD45RA-negative fraction. The receptors derive from a man aged 18 to 35 in good health.

The chain uses TRBV7-1 and TRBJ2-1; tentative D call: TRBD2 (6 bases). TRBV7-1 falls under the ORF class, with uncertain function. V dropped 5 bases and J dropped 6 bases, with 14 bases sitting between them. The CDR3 is 14 amino acids. CDR3 in amino acids: CASSELRGPNEQFF. As DNA, the CDR3 is TGTGCCAGCAGCGAGTTGCGGGGCCCCAATGAGCAGTTCTTC.

This clone was detected a few times. This likely stems from a read error, as it lies one base from a far larger clone. This specimen includes other DNA sequences encoding the same CDR3. This chain links TRBV18 with TRBJ1-5; TRBD1 matches at 8 bases. Trimming cost V 3 bases and J 2 bases; bases outside gene matches: 3. Germline V lookup: CDR1 KGHSH, CDR2 LQKENI. The CDR3 totals 15 residues. The CDR3 spells CASSPDRGGNQPQHF. The CDR3 DNA follows: TGTGCCAGCTCACCCGACAGGGGTGGCAATCAGCCCCAGCATTTT.

V gene TRBV5-5 combines with J gene TRBJ1-3; no reliable D call. Germline V CDR1 and CDR2: SGHKS, YYEKEE (reference sequence). This CDR3 is built from 12 residues. Trimming took 2 bases from V and 4 from J, leaving 4 bases between them. CDR3 region: CASSFLGNTIYF. CDR3 nucleotides: TGTGCCAGCAGCTTCTTAGGAAACACCATATATTTT.

This rearrangement joins TRBV10-3 to TRBJ2-7, with 13 bases aligning to TRBD2. Losses at the gene ends were 4 bases for V and 6 bases for J; bases not matched to a gene: 0. The length of the CDR3 is 13 residues. Germline values: CDR1 ENHRY, CDR2 SYGVKD. CDR3 DNA: TGTGCCATCAGTGGGACTAGCGGGAGCGAGCAGTACTTC. Translated: CAISGTSGSEQYF.

The chain combines TRBV18 with TRBJ1-1; 7 bases line up with TRBD1. V trimming: 6 bases; J trimming: 6 bases; junction bases outside the gene matches: 10. The CDR3 totals 14 residues. From germline, CDR1 is KGHSH and CDR2 LQKENI. The CDR3 nucleotides are TGTGCCAGCTCGCAGGTTCAGGGGGGTTCTGAAGCTTTCTTT. This codes for CASSQVQGGSEAFF.